The source of this T cell receptor (beta chain) is a study of shared clonotypes between healthy human individuals (TCRdb year 2020). Study-level background: The cohort comprised a couple of women and three men aged 18 to 49 years. For each donor, three plates each were used for CD4 naive and CD4 memory, two plates were used for CD8 naive, and one plate was used for CD8 memory. Blood TCR repertoires of five healthy adults were deeply sequenced to estimate repertoire size and the extent of clonotype sharing between individuals. Different laboratories and diverse techniques were used to prepare libraries and sequence TCR repertoires, to increase sequencing depth and limit assay-specific biases. Each donor's leukapheresis produced roughly between about 0.9 and 9.5 billion PBMCs.

Details on this clone: The clone's antigen remains unknown. Base quality data are lacking; no much larger clone is found one base away.

CDR1 and CDR2 were assigned from the germline V gene as SGHRS and YFSETQ. V sheds 4 bases and J sheds 6 bases, leaving 14 bases between their ends. The CDR3 has 13 amino acids, counting the end cysteine and phenylalanine. Of the read, only the CDR3 DNA is kept; its 39 bases are in frame from base 1. Healthy HIV-negative adults with no recently reported acute infections or vaccinations were included as donors. All donors were Caucasian adults living in Nashville, Tennessee, USA. CD4+ T cells were enriched through magnetic negative selection, after which naive cells were positively selected on CD45RA and the remaining negative fraction served as the memory subset. Blood was obtained by leukapheresis, after which PBMCs were separated by Ficoll-Histopaque density gradient centrifugation and cryopreserved in liquid nitrogen vapor phase. Analytical flow cytometry was used to check the purity and quantity of every magnetically sorted T cell population. From each sorted fraction, genomic DNA was isolated and quantified by UV absorbance on a Nanodrop 2000c.

Using the deep immunoSEQ assay, multiplex PCR amplified TCR CDR3 regions from genomic DNA. Genomic DNA extracted from each cell subset was distributed evenly over all wells of several immunoSEQ 96-well plates, and each plate served as one replicate. For sorted subsets, 150 to 250 ng of genomic DNA, equivalent to roughly 33,000 T cell genomes, went into each replicate PCR. The purified libraries were quantified using a Qubit 3.0 fluorometer, sized with a Bioanalyzer 2100, and then quantified again using the KAPA Library Quantification kit. Every immunoSEQ 96-well plate was sequenced on a dedicated single-read 150-cycle Illumina NextSeq 550 flow cell. Per the authors' processing: Because only junctional sequences without quality scores were contained in the immunoSEQ output, filtering matching that applied to full-length reads could not be performed. To assign V/J genes and CDR3, sequences were annotated against IMGT germline references using PyIR, a Python wrapper for IgBLAST v1.9. Reads were removed for weak V/J assignments (E-value above 1e-6), missing CDR3, stop codons, out-of-frame junctions, or ambiguous translated residues. A V3J clonotype was defined by an identical inferred V gene, J gene, and CDR3 amino acid sequence. The percentage overlap between two repertoires was calculated by dividing the number of shared unique clonotypes by the size of the smaller repertoire. Richness of each repertoire was evaluated using RTK rarefaction, the Chao1 estimator, and Recon v2.1 estimates of unobserved clonotypes. Generation probabilities were computed with OLGA for all TCRbeta clonotypes obtained by the gDNA method from four donors. Sourced from immuneACCESS, this table was stored by TCRdb with only in-frame sequences that have V and J called. A share of the clones is absent; for the studies checked, an unresolved V gene accounts for under half, and the remainder has no known explanation. From that table come the V and J calls and clone size; the DNA was used to work out D and trimming. The sample table records some 2,100,000 clones; approximately 96% of these occur just once. Around 0.13% of the sample lies in the top ten.

Broader findings and caveats from the paper: Sharing across a few donors was observed for around 4.8% of naive CD4, 3% to 3.5% of naive CD8, roughly 2.3% of memory CD4, and approximately 0.41% of memory CD8 clonotypes. Sampling was restricted to blood, and TCR repertoires in tissues likely differ from the TCR repertoires found in blood. Based on pairwise subsampling, the degree of clonotype sharing among donors was expected to be affected by sequencing depth. Even with the large sequencing depth, rarefaction of the sorted-subset datasets indicated that sequencing was incomplete. Larger estimated clonotype richness was generally found for naive subsets than for memory subsets. Because the study included only a small number of donors, the genetic and exposure-history diversity represented was limited. Compared with non-shared clonotypes, the clonotypes found in all four sorted-subset donors had higher generation probabilities.

The sequenced sample consisted of naive CD4+ T cells sorted from blood. The meaning of the sample's cell subset or site label: CD45RA+ positively selected. Here the chain combines TRBV5-1 and TRBJ2-7, and TRBD1 may be the D gene, going by 6 matching bases. The receptor was derived from a man aged 18 to 30 in good health. The CDR3 region has the sequence CASSNKQGSEQYF. The sequence in DNA is TGCGCCAGCAGCAATAAACAGGGATCCGAGCAGTACTTC.